Below are 2 T cell receptor beta chains sequenced from a single sample in a study of cytomegalovirus exposure and HLA in healthy donors. The PCR ran on 60 Vbeta and 13 Jbeta primers. TCRdb keeps only in-frame clones here, not all; method: immunoSEQ multiplex PCR. Here the sample spans some 200,000 clones, less than 85% being singletons. Sequenced material: PBMCs. All receptors come from a girl aged 2 to 10 in good health and CMV-seronegative.

The rearrangement links TRBV10-1 to TRBJ1-2, with a tentative D call TRBD1 (5 bases). Germline V gene lookup returns CDR1 WNHNN and CDR2 SYGVQD (reference sequence). V lost 4 bases and J lost 2, with 8 bases in between. The CDR3 has 13 amino acids. The CDR3 bases are TGCGCCAGCAGTGCAGACAGCAACTATGGCTACACCTTC. It translates to CASSADSNYGYTF.

This rearrangement joins TRBV25-1 to TRBJ2-6; D possibly corresponds to TRBD2 (6 bases). Germline V gene lookup returns CDR1 MGHDK and CDR2 SYGVNS. Deletions cut 3 bases from V and 4 bases from J, with 16 bases between. This CDR3 is built from 17 residues. The CDR3 spells CASSEAGFAGGANVLTF. In DNA, the CDR3 is TGTGCCAGCAGTGAGGCAGGCTTCGCGGGGGGGGCCAACGTCCTGACTTTC.